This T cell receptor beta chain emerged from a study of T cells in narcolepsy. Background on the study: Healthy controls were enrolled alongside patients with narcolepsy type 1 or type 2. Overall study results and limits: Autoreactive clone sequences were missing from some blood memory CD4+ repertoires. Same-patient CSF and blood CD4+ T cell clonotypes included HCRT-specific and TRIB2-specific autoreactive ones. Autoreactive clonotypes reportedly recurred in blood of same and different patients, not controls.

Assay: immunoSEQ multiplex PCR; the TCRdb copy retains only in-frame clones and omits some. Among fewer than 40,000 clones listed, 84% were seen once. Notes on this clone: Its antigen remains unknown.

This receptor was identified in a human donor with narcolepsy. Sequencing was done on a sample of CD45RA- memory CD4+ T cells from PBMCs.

CDR3 amino acids: CASSLTGGNQPQHF. The CDR3 DNA reads TGTGCCAGCAGCTTAACAGGGGGCAATCAGCCCCAGCATTTT. The chain joins TRBV7-9 to TRBJ1-5; 7 bases fit TRBD1. The V gene end was trimmed by 2 bases and the J gene end by 2 bases; junction bases not matched to a gene: 0. CDR1 and CDR2 from the germline V gene are SEHNR and FQNEAQ (reference sequence). This CDR3 has 14 residues.